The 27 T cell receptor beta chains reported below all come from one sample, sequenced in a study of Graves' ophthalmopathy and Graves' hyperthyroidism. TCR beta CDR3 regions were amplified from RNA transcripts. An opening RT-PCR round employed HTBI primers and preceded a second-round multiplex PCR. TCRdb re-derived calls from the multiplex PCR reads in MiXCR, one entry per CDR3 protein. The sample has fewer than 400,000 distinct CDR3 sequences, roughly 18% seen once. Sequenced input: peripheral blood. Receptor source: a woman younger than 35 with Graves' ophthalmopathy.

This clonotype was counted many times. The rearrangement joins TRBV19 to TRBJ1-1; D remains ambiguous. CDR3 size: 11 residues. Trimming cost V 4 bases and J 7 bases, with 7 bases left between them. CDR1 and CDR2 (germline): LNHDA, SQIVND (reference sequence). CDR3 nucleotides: TGTGCCAGTAGTACCGAAGTTGAAGCTTTCTTT. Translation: CASSTEVEAFF.

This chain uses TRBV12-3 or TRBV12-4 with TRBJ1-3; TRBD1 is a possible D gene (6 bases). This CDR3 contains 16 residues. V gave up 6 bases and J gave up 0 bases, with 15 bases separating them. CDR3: CASRKGEAYSGNTIYF. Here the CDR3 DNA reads TGTGCCAGCAGGAAGGGGGAGGCCTACTCTGGAAACACCATATATTTT.

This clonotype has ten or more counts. DNA for the CDR3: TGTGCCAGTAGTATAAGGGGCCGGGGACTCCAACAGCCCCAGCATTTT. Translation gives CASSIRGRGLQQPQHF. The chain combines TRBV19 with TRBJ1-5; D is perhaps TRBD1 (5 bases). The CDR3 sequence is 16 residues long. Trimming left V 2 bases short and J 7 bases short, with 18 bases between. Germline V lookup: CDR1 LNHDA, CDR2 SQIVND (reference sequence).

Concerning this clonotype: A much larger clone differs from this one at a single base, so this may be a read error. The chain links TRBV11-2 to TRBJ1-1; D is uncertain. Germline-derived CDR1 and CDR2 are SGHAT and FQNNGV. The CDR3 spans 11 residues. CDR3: CASSTRTETFF. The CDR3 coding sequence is TGTGCCAGCAGCACCCGTACTGAAACTTTCTTT.

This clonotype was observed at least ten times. Here the CDR3 DNA reads TGTGCCAGCAGTTATGGGATGTTACGGACTAGCGCCTACGAGCAGTACTTC. Protein sequence: CASSYGMLRTSAYEQYF. The chain recombines TRBV6-2 or TRBV6-3 with TRBJ2-7, with 9 bases fitting TRBD2. This CDR3 spans 17 amino acids. The V segment lost 3 bases and the J segment 2 bases; nucleotides outside the gene matches: 11. CDR1 and CDR2 from the germline V gene are MNHEY and SVGEGT.

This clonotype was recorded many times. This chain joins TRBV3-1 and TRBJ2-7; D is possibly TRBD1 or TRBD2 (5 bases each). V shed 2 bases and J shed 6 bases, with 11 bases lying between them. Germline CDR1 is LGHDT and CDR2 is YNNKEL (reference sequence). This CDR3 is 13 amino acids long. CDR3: CASSQTTGGEQYF. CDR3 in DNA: TGTGCCAGCAGCCAAACTACTGGGGGCGAGCAGTACTTC.

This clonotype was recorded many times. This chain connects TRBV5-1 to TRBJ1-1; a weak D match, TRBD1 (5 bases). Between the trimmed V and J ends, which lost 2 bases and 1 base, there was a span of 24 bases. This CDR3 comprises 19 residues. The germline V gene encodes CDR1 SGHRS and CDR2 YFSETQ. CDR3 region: CASSFKGAGTPRGNTEAFF. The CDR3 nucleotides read TGCGCCAGCAGCTTTAAAGGGGCCGGGACCCCGAGGGGGAACACTGAAGCTTTCTTT. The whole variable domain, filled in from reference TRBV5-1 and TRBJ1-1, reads KAGVTQTPRYLIKTRGQQVTLSCSPISGHRSVSWYQQTPGQGLQFLFEYFSETQRNKGNFPGRFSGRQFSNSRSEMNVSTLELGDSALYLCASSFKGAGTPRGNTEAFFGQGTRLTVV.

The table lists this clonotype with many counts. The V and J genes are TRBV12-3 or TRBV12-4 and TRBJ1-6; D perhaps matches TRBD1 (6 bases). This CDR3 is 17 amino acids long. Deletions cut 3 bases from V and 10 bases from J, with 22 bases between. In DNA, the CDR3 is TGTGCCAGCAGTTTGTCCTTAGGGGGTCATGGGGGATCACCCCTCCACTTT. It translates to CASSLSLGGHGGSPLHF.

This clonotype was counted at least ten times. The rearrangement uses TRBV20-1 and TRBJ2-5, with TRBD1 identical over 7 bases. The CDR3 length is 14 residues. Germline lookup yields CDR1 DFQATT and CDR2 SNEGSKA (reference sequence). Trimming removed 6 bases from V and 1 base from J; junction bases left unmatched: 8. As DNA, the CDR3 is TGCAGTGCGACACAGGGGAGATCCCAAGAGACCCAGTACTTC. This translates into CSATQGRSQETQYF.

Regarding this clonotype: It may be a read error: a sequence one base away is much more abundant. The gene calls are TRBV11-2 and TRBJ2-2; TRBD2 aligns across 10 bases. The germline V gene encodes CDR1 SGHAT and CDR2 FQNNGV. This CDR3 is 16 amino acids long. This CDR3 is CTSSPGLARNTGELFF. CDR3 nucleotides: TGTACCAGCAGCCCGGGACTAGCGCGGAACACCGGGGAGCTGTTTTTT.

The CDR3 DNA reads TGTGCCAGCCAATACGGACTGAGCTATGGCTACACCTTC. The encoded protein is CASQYGLSYGYTF. The chain is built from TRBV2 and TRBJ1-2; unclear D gene. CDR3 size: 13 residues. Trimming took 8 bases from V and 4 from J, leaving 14 bases between them. In germline, CDR1 is SNHLY, CDR2 FYNNEI.

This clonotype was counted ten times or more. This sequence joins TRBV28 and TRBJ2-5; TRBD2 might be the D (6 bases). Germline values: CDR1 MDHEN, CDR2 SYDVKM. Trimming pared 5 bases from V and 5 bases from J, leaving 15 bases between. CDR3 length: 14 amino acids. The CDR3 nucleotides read TGTGCCAGCAGTCCGCTCAGGGAGGCGGAGACCCAGTACTTC. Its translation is CASSPLREAETQYF.

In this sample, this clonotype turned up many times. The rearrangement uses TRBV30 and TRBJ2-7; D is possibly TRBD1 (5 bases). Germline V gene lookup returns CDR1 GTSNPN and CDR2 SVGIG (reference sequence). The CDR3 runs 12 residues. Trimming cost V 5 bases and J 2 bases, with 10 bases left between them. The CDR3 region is CAWGRVAYEQYF. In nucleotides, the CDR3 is TGTGCCTGGGGCAGGGTAGCCTACGAGCAGTACTTC.

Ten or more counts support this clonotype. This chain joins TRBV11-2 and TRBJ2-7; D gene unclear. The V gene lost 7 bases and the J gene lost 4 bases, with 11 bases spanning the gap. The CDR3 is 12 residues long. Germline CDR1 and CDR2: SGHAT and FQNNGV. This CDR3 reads CASKSTIYEQYF. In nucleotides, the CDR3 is TGTGCCAGCAAATCGACGATTTACGAGCAGTACTTC. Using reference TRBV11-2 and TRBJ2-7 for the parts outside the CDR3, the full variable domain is EAGVAQSPRYKIIEKRQSVAFWCNPISGHATLYWYQQILGQGPKLLIQFQNNGVVDDSQLPKDRFSAERLKGVDSTLKIQPAKLEDSAVYLCASKSTIYEQYFGPGTRLTVT.

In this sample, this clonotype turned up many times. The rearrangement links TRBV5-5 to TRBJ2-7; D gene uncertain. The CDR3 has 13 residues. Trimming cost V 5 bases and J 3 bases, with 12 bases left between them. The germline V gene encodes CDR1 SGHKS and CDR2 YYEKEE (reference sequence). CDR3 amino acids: CASRPQTIYEQYF. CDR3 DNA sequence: TGTGCCAGCAGACCTCAGACAATCTACGAGCAGTACTTC.

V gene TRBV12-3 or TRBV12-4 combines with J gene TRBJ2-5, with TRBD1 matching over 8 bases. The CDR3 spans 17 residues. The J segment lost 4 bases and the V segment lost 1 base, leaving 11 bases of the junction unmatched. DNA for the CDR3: TGTGCCAGCAGTTTAGGAACAGGGGGTTACCCACCAGAGACCCAGTACTTC. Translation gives CASSLGTGGYPPETQYF.

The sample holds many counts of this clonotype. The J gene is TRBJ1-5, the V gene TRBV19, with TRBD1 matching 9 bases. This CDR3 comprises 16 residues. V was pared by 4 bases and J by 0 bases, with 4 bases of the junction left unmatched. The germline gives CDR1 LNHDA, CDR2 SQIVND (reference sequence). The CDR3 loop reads CASSKNRGLSNQPQHF. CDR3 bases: TGTGCCAGTAGTAAAAACAGGGGGCTTAGCAATCAGCCCCAGCATTTT.

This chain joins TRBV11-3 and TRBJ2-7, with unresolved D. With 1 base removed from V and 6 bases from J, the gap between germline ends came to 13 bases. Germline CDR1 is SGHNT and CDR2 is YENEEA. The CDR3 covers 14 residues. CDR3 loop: CASSLGVARSEQYF. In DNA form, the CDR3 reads TGTGCCAGCAGCTTAGGGGTAGCTAGGAGCGAGCAGTACTTC.

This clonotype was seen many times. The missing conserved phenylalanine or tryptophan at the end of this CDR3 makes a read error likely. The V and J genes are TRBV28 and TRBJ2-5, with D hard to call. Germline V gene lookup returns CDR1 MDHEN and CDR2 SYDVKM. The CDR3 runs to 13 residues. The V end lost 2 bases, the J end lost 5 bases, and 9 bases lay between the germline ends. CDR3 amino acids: CASSLQGRETQYL. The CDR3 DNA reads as TGTGCCAGCAGTTTACAAGGAAGGGAGACCCAGTACCTC.

Here the CDR3 reads CASSLMAGGITEAFF. The CDR3 DNA sequence: TGTGCCAGCAGTTTAATGGCCGGGGGAATCACTGAAGCTTTCTTT. V is TRBV12-3 or TRBV12-4 and J is TRBJ1-1; D might be TRBD1 (5 bases). The ends were cut back, 2 bases at V and 4 bases at J, with 14 bases in the middle. The CDR3 has 15 residues.

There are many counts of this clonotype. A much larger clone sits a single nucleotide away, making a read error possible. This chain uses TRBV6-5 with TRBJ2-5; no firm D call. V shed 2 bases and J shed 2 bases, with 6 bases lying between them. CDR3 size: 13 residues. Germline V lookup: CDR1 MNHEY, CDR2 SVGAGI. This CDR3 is CASSYLGQETQYF. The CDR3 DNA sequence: TGTGCCAGCAGTTACCTCGGTCAAGAGACCCAGTACTTC.

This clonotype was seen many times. CDR3 nucleotide sequence: TGTGCCGGAAACAGGGGGCTTAGCGGGAGTCAAGAGACCCAGTACTTC. Translated: CAGNRGLSGSQETQYF. The chain joins TRBV2 to TRBJ2-5; D assignment may be TRBD1 or TRBD2 (9 bases each). Germline V gives CDR1 SNHLY, CDR2 FYNNEI. This CDR3 has 16 amino acids. Trimming cost V 11 bases and J 2 bases, with 24 bases left between them.

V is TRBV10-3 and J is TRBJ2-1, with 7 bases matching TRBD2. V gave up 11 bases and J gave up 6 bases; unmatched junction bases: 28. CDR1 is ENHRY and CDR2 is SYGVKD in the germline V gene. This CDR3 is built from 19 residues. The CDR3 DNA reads TGTGCCGCCCGGGGAGGACTATCTGAAAGGGCGGGGGTTAGCAATGAGCAGTTCTTC. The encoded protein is CAARGGLSERAGVSNEQFF.

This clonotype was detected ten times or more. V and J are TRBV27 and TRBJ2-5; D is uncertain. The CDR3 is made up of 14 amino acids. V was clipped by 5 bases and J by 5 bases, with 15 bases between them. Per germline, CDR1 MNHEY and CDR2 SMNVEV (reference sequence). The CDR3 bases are TGTGCCAGCAGTCCCCTAGGCCCGTTGGAGACCCAGTACTTC. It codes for CASSPLGPLETQYF.

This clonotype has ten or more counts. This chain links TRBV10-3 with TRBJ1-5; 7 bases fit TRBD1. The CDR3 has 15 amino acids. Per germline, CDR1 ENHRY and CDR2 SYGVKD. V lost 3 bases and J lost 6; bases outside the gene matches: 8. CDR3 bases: TGTGCCATCAGTGACGGCAGGGGGGGAGGTCAGCCCCAGCATTTT. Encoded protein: CAISDGRGGGQPQHF.

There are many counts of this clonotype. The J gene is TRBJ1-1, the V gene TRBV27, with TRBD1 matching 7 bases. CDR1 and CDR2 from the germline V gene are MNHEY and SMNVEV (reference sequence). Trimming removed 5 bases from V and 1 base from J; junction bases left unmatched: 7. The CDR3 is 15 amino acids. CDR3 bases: TGTGCCAGCAGTAAACAGGGGTTTGGGAACACTGAAGCTTTCTTT. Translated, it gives CASSKQGFGNTEAFF.

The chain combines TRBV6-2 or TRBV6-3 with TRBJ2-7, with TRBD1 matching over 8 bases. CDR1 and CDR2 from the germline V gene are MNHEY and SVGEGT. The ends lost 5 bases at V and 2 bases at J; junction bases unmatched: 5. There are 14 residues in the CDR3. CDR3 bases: TGTGCCAGCAGTAACCAGGGGGCCGCCTACGAGCAGTACTTC. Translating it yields CASSNQGAAYEQYF.